Below, 30 T cell receptor beta chains from the same sample are listed, as sequenced in a study of blood T cell repertoires in COVID-19. The protocol was immunoSEQ multiplex PCR, while the TCRdb copy is restricted to in-frame clones and leaves out a portion. The profile covers about 210,000 clones, with around four fifths appearing a single time and roughly 2.6% taken by the ten largest. The sequenced material came from peripheral blood. Receptors originate from a woman in her 40s with active or convalescent COVID-19.

The V gene is TRBV11-2, the J gene TRBJ2-3; 7 positions match TRBD2. The CDR3 consists of 15 residues. V shed 3 bases, J shed 2 bases, and the junction held 5 bases outside the gene matches. The germline V gene has CDR1 SGHAT and CDR2 FQNNGV. The CDR3 DNA follows: TGTGCCAGCAGCTTCTGGGGGGGGATCACAGATACGCAGTATTTT. It yields the protein CASSFWGGITDTQYF.

The V call is TRBV2, the J call TRBJ2-1, with 9 bases aligning to TRBD2. The CDR3 has 16 amino acids. V gave up 4 bases and J gave up 6 bases; unmatched junction bases: 10. Germline-derived CDR1 and CDR2 are SNHLY and FYNNEI. The CDR3 nucleotides are TGTGCCAGCAGTGCGACCATAGCGGGGGTAAGCAATGAGCAGTTCTTC. Translating gives CASSATIAGVSNEQFF.

The V and J genes are TRBV3-1 (or the pseudogene TRBV3-2) and TRBJ2-3; D is ambiguous. CDR1 and CDR2 from the germline V gene are LGHDT and YNNKEL (reference sequence). Trimming cost V 3 bases and J 2 bases, with 3 bases left between them. The CDR3 contains 12 residues. CDR3 in DNA: TGTGCCAGCAGCCACTCCACAGATACGCAGTATTTT. This sequence encodes CASSHSTDTQYF.

The chain joins TRBV19 to TRBJ1-4; tentative D call: TRBD1 (5 bases). The CDR3 loop spans 15 amino acids. The germline gives CDR1 LNHDA, CDR2 SQIVND (reference sequence). Between the trimmed V and J ends, which lost 7 bases and 8 bases, there was a span of 20 bases. The CDR3 reads CASKSWQGSREKLFF. Here the CDR3 DNA reads TGTGCCAGTAAATCGTGGCAGGGATCAAGGGAAAAACTGTTTTTT.

V and J are TRBV5-4 and TRBJ2-3; 8 bases map to TRBD2. This CDR3 is 14 amino acids long. V lost 6 bases and J lost 6; bases outside the gene matches: 9. CDR1 and CDR2 (germline): SGHNT, YYREEE (reference sequence). The CDR3 DNA reads TGTGCCAGCAACGGGGGGGGGTTAGCGGATACGCAGTATTTT. Its translation is CASNGGGLADTQYF.

The chain is built from TRBV29-1 and TRBJ2-1, with a possible D match to TRBD2 (5 bases). V dropped 8 bases and J dropped 7 bases, with 15 bases sitting between them. Germline V gives CDR1 SQVTM, CDR2 ANQGSEA. The CDR3 is 12 amino acids. CDR3 sequence: CSSFRRGNEQFF. DNA for the CDR3: TGCAGCTCCTTCCGTCGGGGAAATGAGCAGTTCTTC.

The sample holds a few counts of this clone. The CDR3 nucleotides read TGTGCCTGGACAATAGCGGGAGGGAGCAATGAGCAGTTCTTC. Amino acids: CAWTIAGGSNEQFF. The chain uses TRBV30 and TRBJ2-1, with 11 nucleotides matching TRBD2. This CDR3 is 14 amino acids long. The V gene end was trimmed by 4 bases and the J gene end by 6 bases; junction bases not matched to a gene: 5. CDR1 is GTSNPN, CDR2 SVGIG, per germline (reference sequence).

The rearrangement joins TRBV10-3 to TRBJ1-1; TRBD1 matches 12 bases. Trimming took 6 bases from V and 6 from J; bases not matched to a gene: 8. The CDR3 loop spans 15 amino acids. Germline CDR1 reads ENHRY; CDR2 reads SYGVKD. The DNA of the CDR3 is TGTGCCATCAGGCCCAGGGACAGGGGGCTGTCTGAAGCTTTCTTT. It translates to CAIRPRDRGLSEAFF.

The genes are TRBV7-9 and TRBJ1-2, with a weak D call TRBD1 (6 bases). In germline, CDR1 is SEHNR, CDR2 FQNEAQ (reference sequence). The CDR3 loop spans 14 amino acids. The V end lost 5 bases, the J end lost 6 bases, and 16 bases lay between the germline ends. The CDR3 region has the DNA TGTGCCAGCAGCGTTAACGACAGGAGCAATGGCTACACCTTC. Encoded protein: CASSVNDRSNGYTF.

This rearrangement joins TRBV25-1 to TRBJ2-3; 8 bases agree with TRBD1. Germline lookup yields CDR1 MGHDK and CDR2 SYGVNS. V gave up 6 bases and J gave up 2 bases; unmatched junction bases: 7. The CDR3 loop spans 15 amino acids. The CDR3 bases are TGTGCCAGCAGCCTACAGGGGGTCCACACAGATACGCAGTATTTT. It translates to CASSLQGVHTDTQYF.

V gene TRBV4-1 combines with J gene TRBJ1-1, with D possibly matching TRBD1 (6 bases). V was trimmed by 7 bases and J by 7 bases, leaving 22 bases between them. CDR1 is MGHRA and CDR2 is YSYEKL in the germline V gene. This CDR3 spans 15 amino acids. The CDR3 DNA is TGCGCCAGCAAGGAAATTCGGACAGCGAAATTTGAAGCTTTCTTT. Translation gives CASKEIRTAKFEAFF.

The rearrangement uses TRBV7-2 and TRBJ1-1, with TRBD1 matching 10 bases. This CDR3 has 16 residues. The germline V gene encodes CDR1 SGHTA and CDR2 FQGNSA. Trimming removed 5 bases from V and 0 bases from J; junction bases left unmatched: 6. The CDR3 DNA reads TGTGCCAGCAGCCGGGACAGGGGTCGGATGAACACTGAAGCTTTCTTT. Its protein product is CASSRDRGRMNTEAFF.

The chain combines TRBV5-4 with TRBJ2-7; D is perhaps TRBD1 (5 bases). This CDR3 spans 14 amino acids. Germline V gene lookup returns CDR1 SGHNT and CDR2 YYREEE (reference sequence). Trimming left V 4 bases short and J 0 bases short, with 11 bases between. CDR3 nucleotides: TGTGCCAGCAGCCCCCTAGGGGACTCCTACGAGCAGTACTTC. Its translation: CASSPLGDSYEQYF.

V is TRBV3-1 (or the pseudogene TRBV3-2) and J is TRBJ1-1; D is uncertain. The germline CDR1 and CDR2 sequences are LGHDT and YNNKEL (reference sequence). The ends were cut back, 2 bases at V and 3 bases at J, with 10 bases in the middle. The length of the CDR3 is 14 residues. As DNA, the CDR3 is TGTGCCAGCAGCCAAATAGCGGGTGACACTGAAGCTTTCTTT. Translation gives CASSQIAGDTEAFF.

The chain has TRBV7-9 and TRBJ1-2; D remains ambiguous. The CDR3 extends over 14 amino acids. CDR1 and CDR2 (germline): SEHNR, FQNEAQ (reference sequence). V was shortened by 4 bases and J by 0 bases, with 9 bases between the two germline ends. The CDR3 here is CASSSESPNYGYTF. The CDR3 nucleotides are TGTGCCAGCAGCTCCGAGAGCCCTAACTATGGCTACACCTTC. Supplemented by reference TRBV7-9 and TRBJ1-2, the full variable domain reads DTGVSQNPRHKITKRGQNVTFRCDPISEHNRLYWYRQTLGQGPEFLTYFQNEAQLEKSRLLSDRFSAERPKGSFSTLEIQRTEQGDSAMYLCASSSESPNYGYTFGSGTRLTVV.

The sample holds a few counts of this clone. The chain carries TRBV18 and TRBJ1-2, with 7 bases identical to TRBD1. Trimming at V came to 5 bases and at J to 7 bases, leaving 10 bases not matched to a gene. The CDR3 extends over 14 amino acids. CDR1 KGHSH and CDR2 LQKENI come from the germline V gene. CDR3 loop: CASSSGTARTGYTF. In DNA form, the CDR3 reads TGTGCCAGCTCATCTGGGACAGCGAGGACTGGCTACACCTTC.

This clone was seen once. The chain is built from TRBV7-3 and TRBJ1-1; a possible D gene is TRBD1 (5 bases). V gave up 4 bases and J gave up 1 base, with 7 bases separating them. CDR3 length: 13 amino acids. Germline V gene lookup returns CDR1 SGHTA and CDR2 FQGTGA. The CDR3 loop is CASSWGENTEAFF. DNA for the CDR3: TGTGCCAGCAGCTGGGGGGAGAACACTGAAGCTTTCTTT.

The chain couples TRBV7-9 to TRBJ2-7; D gene unclear. Trimming cost V 4 bases and J 2 bases, with 12 bases left between them. Per the germline V gene, CDR1 is SEHNR and CDR2 is FQNEAQ (reference sequence). The CDR3 is made up of 14 amino acids. CDR3 DNA: TGTGCCAGCAGCTCAGGAATAATTCCCTACGAGCAGTACTTC. Protein product: CASSSGIIPYEQYF.

This clone was detected only a few times. V usage is TRBV11-2 and J usage is TRBJ2-5; 8 bases are a match to TRBD1. CDR3 length: 13 amino acids. V shed 5 bases and J 3 bases; nucleotides not matched to a gene: 2. The germline V gene has CDR1 SGHAT and CDR2 FQNNGV. The CDR3 sequence: CASSRTGKETQYF. The CDR3 DNA is TGTGCCAGCAGCCGGACAGGGAAAGAGACCCAGTACTTC. Variable domain in full (rest from reference TRBV11-2 and TRBJ2-5): EAGVAQSPRYKIIEKRQSVAFWCNPISGHATLYWYQQILGQGPKLLIQFQNNGVVDDSQLPKDRFSAERLKGVDSTLKIQPAKLEDSAVYLCASSRTGKETQYFGPGTRLLVL.

CDR3 coding DNA: TGTGCCAGCAGTACAAATCCGGGACAGGGCAATGAAAAACTGTTTTTT. This codes for CASSTNPGQGNEKLFF. The rearrangement links TRBV5-5 to TRBJ1-4; the match to TRBD1 covers 9 bases. This CDR3 has 16 residues. Germline CDR1 is SGHKS and CDR2 is YYEKEE (reference sequence). J lost 5 bases, V lost 5 bases, and 10 bases had no gene match.

The gene calls are TRBV27 and TRBJ1-2, with TRBD1 identical over 7 bases. V lost 8 bases to trimming and J lost 3 bases; unmatched junction nucleotides: 9. The CDR3 runs 14 residues. The germline V gene encodes CDR1 MNHEY and CDR2 SMNVEV (reference sequence). The CDR3, as DNA: TGTGCCAGCTCCAAGGATGGGACAGACTATGGCTACACCTTC. Translated, it gives CASSKDGTDYGYTF.

This chain links TRBV30 with TRBJ2-7, with TRBD1 matching 9 bases. The length of the CDR3 is 15 residues. With 4 bases clipped from V and 5 bases from J, the junction kept 12 bases outside the gene matches. Looked up from germline, CDR1 is GTSNPN and CDR2 is SVGIG (reference sequence). The CDR3 nucleotides are TGTGCCTGGACCCTGGGCGGGACAGGGTCCAACGAGCAGTACTTC. This sequence encodes CAWTLGGTGSNEQYF.

This clone was recorded at least ten times. The chain links TRBV27 to TRBJ2-7; tentatively, D is TRBD2 (5 bases). The V gene's germline CDR1 is MNHEY and CDR2 SMNVEV (reference sequence). V lost 8 bases and J 5 bases, leaving 16 bases between the germline ends. The CDR3 is made up of 13 amino acids. The CDR3 loop reads CASLSPRGHEQYF. The CDR3 DNA sequence: TGTGCCAGCTTAAGCCCCCGGGGTCACGAGCAGTACTTC.

This chain connects TRBV30 to TRBJ2-5; 8 positions match TRBD2. Germline trimming cut 1 base from V and 5 bases from J; bases unmatched to any gene: 3. Germline CDR1 reads GTSNPN; CDR2 reads SVGIG (reference sequence). This CDR3 comprises 13 residues. CDR3 loop: CAWSGLAIETQYF. CDR3 DNA sequence: TGTGCCTGGAGTGGACTAGCGATCGAGACCCAGTACTTC.

This rearrangement joins TRBV2 to TRBJ1-3; D might be TRBD1 (5 bases). CDR3 length: 13 residues. Per germline, CDR1 SNHLY and CDR2 FYNNEI. The ends were cut back, 6 bases at V and 4 bases at J, with 10 bases in the middle. CDR3: CASSSGSGNTIYF. As DNA, the CDR3 is TGTGCCAGCAGCTCAGGGTCCGGAAACACCATATATTTT.

This clone was seen a few times. The chain employs TRBV20-1 and TRBJ2-1; 7 bases fit TRBD2. The CDR3 consists of 15 residues. V dropped 3 bases and J dropped 1; count of bases not matched to a gene: 6. CDR1 is DFQATT and CDR2 is SNEGSKA in the germline V gene (reference sequence). The CDR3 DNA sequence: TGCAGTGCTAGTTACGGGGGGACGTCCTACAATGAGCAGTTCTTC. This codes for CSASYGGTSYNEQFF.

The sample holds a few counts of this clone. V usage is TRBV21-1 and J usage is TRBJ1-3. TRBV21-1 is listed as a pseudogene. This CDR3 is built from 18 residues. DNA of the CDR3: TGTGCCATCCTTGCGGAGGGACCGTCCGCACCCTTGAGAAACACCATATATTTT. Protein product: CAILAEGPSAPLRNTIYF.

V is TRBV2 and J is TRBJ1-1; D may be TRBD1 (5 bases). CDR1 and CDR2 from the germline V gene are SNHLY and FYNNEI. The CDR3 is made up of 14 amino acids. Trimming removed 4 bases at V and 7 bases at J, with 16 bases between. Here the CDR3 reads CASSGAPGYNEAFF. Here the CDR3 DNA reads TGTGCCAGCAGTGGGGCCCCAGGGTATAATGAAGCTTTCTTT.

J is TRBJ1-4 and V is TRBV27; D possibly corresponds to TRBD1 (6 bases). V was clipped by 6 bases and J by 4 bases, with 12 bases between them. The CDR3 length is 14 residues. Per germline, CDR1 MNHEY and CDR2 SMNVEV (reference sequence). CDR3 nucleotide sequence: TGTGCCAGCAGCCGACAGGCAAATAATGAAAAACTGTTTTTT. As protein: CASSRQANNEKLFF.

This chain links TRBV4-1 with TRBJ2-5; D may be TRBD2 (7 bases). Germline-derived CDR1 and CDR2 are MGHRA and YSYEKL. The CDR3 is made up of 16 amino acids. Deletions cut 0 bases from V and 5 bases from J, with 16 bases between. The CDR3 reads CASSQDPGGHRETQYF. In nucleotides, the CDR3 is TGCGCCAGCAGCCAAGATCCGGGGGGCCATAGGGAGACCCAGTACTTC.